Listed below are T cell receptor beta chains from one sample, sequenced in a study of T cell repertoires in cytomegalovirus infection. TCRdb used MiXCR to reprocess the reads, holding one entry per CDR3 protein. The sample has some 240,000 distinct CDR3 sequences, about 18% seen once. The sample taken for sequencing was CD8+ T cells from PBMCs. Source of these receptors: a human donor in good health (CMV status not recorded). Some clones in this sample may be carry-over from other donors' samples. Both conserved end residues are part of each CDR3. A D gene is named only where the DNA matches it firmly. Clone size, where shown, is once, few, many, or a class for clones that have expanded.

>few|TRBV20-1|TRBJ1-1|.
CSARDERGGTEAFF
TGCAGTGCTAGAGATGAACGGGGTGGGACTGAAGCTTTCTTT
>few|TRBV6-6|TRBJ2-3|TRBD2
CASSRLAGGLDTDTQYF
TGTGCCAGCAGCCGACTAGCGGGGGGGCTTGACACAGATACGCAGTATTTT
>.|TRBV20-1|TRBJ2-2|TRBD1
CSAAYRDRGITGELFF
TGCAGTGCTGCATACCGGGACAGGGGGATCACCGGGGAGCTGTTTTTT
>.|TRBV10-3|TRBJ1-1|.
CAISVDRSPNTEAFF
TGTGCCATCAGTGTAGACAGGAGCCCGAACACTGAAGCTTTCTTT
>few|TRBV28|TRBJ1-3|.
CASSLLVGAGNTIYF
TGTGCCAGCAGTTTACTGGTGGGCGCTGGAAACACCATATATTTT
>.|TRBV5-6|TRBJ2-1|TRBD1
CASSGGDRGHMGEQFF
TGTGCCAGCAGCGGGGGGGACAGGGGGCACATGGGTGAGCAGTTCTTC
>few|TRBV19|TRBJ2-7|.
CASSIGILTYEQYF
TGTGCCAGTAGTATAGGGATTTTAACCTACGAGCAGTACTTC
>.|TRBV20-1|TRBJ1-5|.
CSALRSSQPQHF
TGCAGTGCTTTACGTAGCAGCCAGCCCCAGCATTTT
>many|TRBV7-9|TRBJ2-5|.
CASSSGEGAYQFETQYF
TGTGCCAGCAGCTCAGGGGAGGGGGCGTACCAATTCGAGACCCAGTACTTC
>many|TRBV7-8|TRBJ1-5|TRBD1
CASSSAPWYGDRGPDNSNQPQHF
TGTGCCAGCAGCTCGGCCCCCTGGTACGGGGACAGGGGTCCCGATAATAGCAATCAGCCCCAGCATTTT
>.|TRBV28|TRBJ2-2|TRBD1
CASSVQGVNTGELFF
TGTGCCAGCAGTGTACAGGGGGTGAACACCGGGGAGCTGTTTTTT
>few|TRBV6-5|TRBJ1-2|.
CASSYSSGNYGYTF
TGTGCCAGCAGTTACTCGTCCGGCAACTATGGCTACACCTTC
>.|TRBV13|TRBJ2-5|.
CASSLSIEETQYF
TGTGCCAGCAGCTTATCGATAGAGGAGACCCAGTACTTC
>few|TRBV4-3|TRBJ2-7|.
CASSQDLGAVYEQYF
TGCGCCAGCAGCCAAGATCTTGGGGCGGTGTACGAGCAGTACTTC
>few|TRBV29-1|TRBJ1-2|.
CSVEGSIYGYTF
TGCAGCGTTGAGGGCAGTATTTATGGCTACACCTTC
>once|TRBV11-2|TRBJ2-1|.
CASSLGIRFSGTDEQFF
TGTGCCAGCAGCTTAGGGATTCGGTTTAGCGGGACAGACGAGCAGTTCTTC
>.|TRBV29-1|TRBJ2-1|.
CSVEGGQFSYNEQFF
TGCAGCGTTGAAGGTGGGCAGTTTTCCTACAATGAGCAGTTCTTC
>.|TRBV6-6|TRBJ1-1|.
CASSYPSGGHTEAFF
TGTGCCAGCAGTTACCCCTCGGGGGGTCACACTGAAGCTTTCTTT
>many|TRBV24-1|TRBJ1-2|.
CATSDATELYGYTF
TGTGCCACCAGTGATGCCACGGAGCTCTATGGCTACACCTTC
>many|TRBV10-3|TRBJ1-4|TRBD1
CAISETGVEKLFF
TGTGCCATCAGTGAAACAGGGGTCGAAAAACTGTTTTTT
>few|TRBV20-1|TRBJ1-3|.
CSASPTHRSSGNTIYF
TGCAGTGCTAGTCCCACTCACAGGAGCTCTGGAAACACCATATATTTT
>.|TRBV13|TRBJ2-3|TRBD2
CASSHLAEADTQYF
TGTGCCAGCAGCCATCTAGCGGAGGCAGATACGCAGTATTTT
>many|TRBV7-8|TRBJ2-5|TRBD2
CASSPIAGGVQETQYF
TGTGCCAGCAGCCCTATAGCGGGGGGAGTCCAAGAGACCCAGTACTTC
>many|TRBV28|TRBJ2-5|TRBD2
CASRHGTSGAQETQYF
TGTGCCAGCAGACATGGGACTAGCGGGGCTCAAGAGACCCAGTACTTC
>few|TRBV4-1|TRBJ1-5|.
CASSPHLGNQPQHF
TGCGCCAGCAGCCCTCACCTAGGTAATCAGCCCCAGCATTTT
>.|TRBV6-1|TRBJ2-7|TRBD2
CASRSGGGAPYEQYF
TGTGCCAGCAGATCGGGGGGAGGGGCGCCCTACGAGCAGTACTTC
>.|TRBV28|TRBJ1-1|.
CASSLYGRGEGTEAFF
TGTGCCAGCAGTTTATATGGGCGGGGAGAAGGGACTGAAGCTTTCTTT
>many|TRBV7-8|TRBJ1-1|.
CASSLGAEKNTEAFF
TGTGCCAGCAGCTTAGGAGCCGAAAAGAACACTGAAGCTTTCTTT
>.|TRBV3-1|TRBJ2-1|TRBD2
CASSQVSGLAEWDEQFF
TGTGCCAGCAGCCAAGTTAGCGGTCTAGCGGAGTGGGATGAGCAGTTCTTC
>many|TRBV6-6|TRBJ2-7|.
CASSYAPDTYEQYF
TGTGCCAGCAGTTACGCGCCTGATACCTACGAGCAGTACTTC
>few|TRBV11-2|TRBJ1-3|.
CASSFRRFSGNTIYF
TGTGCCAGCAGCTTCCGGCGGTTCTCTGGAAACACCATATATTTT
>.|TRBV20-1|TRBJ1-3|.
CSAQQETSGNTIYF
TGCAGTGCTCAACAGGAGACCTCTGGAAACACCATATATTTT
>.|TRBV6-5|TRBJ2-5|.
CASSYSSKETQYF
TGTGCCAGCAGTTACTCGAGTAAAGAGACCCAGTACTTC
>many|TRBV6-6|TRBJ1-5|TRBD1
CASSPQSDREGNQPQHF
TGTGCCAGCAGTCCCCAATCCGACAGGGAGGGCAATCAGCCCCAGCATTTT
>.|TRBV15|TRBJ1-6|.
CATSRYRESAYNSPLHF
TGTGCCACCAGCAGATACAGGGAGTCGGCTTATAATTCACCCCTCCACTTT
>many|TRBV7-2|TRBJ1-1|.
CASSLAGGVPMNTEAFF
TGTGCCAGCAGCTTAGCGGGGGGGGTACCGATGAACACTGAAGCTTTCTTT
>many|TRBV11-1|TRBJ1-1|.
CASSLEGREAFF
TGTGCCAGCAGCTTAGAGGGCCGCGAAGCTTTCTTT
>many|TRBV7-2|TRBJ1-1|.
CASSLRPGTFSRYEAFF
TGTGCCAGCAGCCTCCGTCCCGGGACATTTTCGAGGTATGAAGCTTTCTTT
>.|TRBV27|TRBJ2-2|TRBD2
CASRRTSGGKTTNTGELFF
TGTGCCAGCAGGAGGACTAGCGGGGGGAAAACAACGAACACCGGGGAGCTGTTTTTT